Listed below are T cell receptor beta chains from one sample, sequenced in a study of long-term antiretroviral therapy in people with HIV. Measured with immunoSEQ multiplex PCR; TCRdb has only the in-frame clones, and not every one. The table includes about 18,000 clones, approximately 80% detected once. The material sequenced was unsorted PBMCs, taken 0.6 years after starting antiretroviral therapy. The receptors come from a young woman with HIV. Both conserved end residues are part of each CDR3. D genes are given only for firm matches. The listing skips clone size in some rows; elsewhere it reads once, few, many or a size class.

>TRBD2|TRBV9|NA|TRBJ2-1|18
TGTGCCAGCAGCGTAGCTAGCGGGAGTGGTTTCGAGCACAATGAGCAGTTCTTC
CASSVASGSGFEHNEQFF
>NA|TRBV28|NA|TRBJ2-7|15
TGTGCCAGCAACCCTTCCGGACTCAGCTCCTACGAGCAGTACTTC
CASNPSGLSSYEQYF
>TRBD1|TRBV5-1|NA|TRBJ2-2|17
TGCGCCAGCAGCTTAGGGACAGGGGGAGGTCGCACCGGGGAGCTGTTTTTT
CASSLGTGGGRTGELFF
>TRBD1|TRBV6-1|NA|TRBJ1-6|15
TGTGCCAGCAGTGTAGTTACAGGGGATAATTCACCCCTCCACTTT
CASSVVTGDNSPLHF
>TRBD1|TRBV10-3|NA|TRBJ2-7|14
TGTGCCACACGGGGACAGGGAATAGGCTACGAGCAGTACTTC
CATRGQGIGYEQYF
>NA|TRBV6-5|NA|TRBJ1-2|12
TGTGCCAGCAGTTACGAAGGGCATGGCTACACCTTC
CASSYEGHGYTF
>TRBD1|TRBV9|NA|TRBJ2-2|16
TGTGCCAGCAGCGTAGACAGGGGCACGAACACCGGGGAGCTGTTTTTT
CASSVDRGTNTGELFF
>NA|TRBV7-9|NA|TRBJ2-7|13
TGTGCCAGCAGCTTAATTCCGGGTTACGAGCAGTACTTC
CASSLIPGYEQYF
>NA|TRBV9|once|TRBJ1-1|13
TGTGCCAGCAGCGTAGGCAGGGCCACTGAAGCTTTCTTT
CASSVGRATEAFF
>NA|TRBV7-2|NA|TRBJ1-5|13
TGTGCCAGCAGCAAGAGTGGAAATCAGCCCCAGCATTTT
CASSKSGNQPQHF
>NA|TRBV6-4|NA|TRBJ1-6|16
TGTGCCAGCAGTGACACCCGGAGGGGGGAAAATTCACCCCTCCACTTT
CASSDTRRGENSPLHF
>TRBD2|TRBV5-1|NA|TRBJ2-1|17
TGCGCCAGCAGCTTAAATCCAGGTCTAGCGGGAGAGTTTGAGCAGTTCTTC
CASSLNPGLAGEFEQFF
>NA|TRBV28|NA|TRBJ1-2|14
TGTGCCAGCAGTCCACTGGTCCTCCCCTATGGCTACACCTTC
CASSPLVLPYGYTF
>NA|TRBV5-1|NA|TRBJ1-4|17
TGCGCCAGCAGCTTGAATACAGTAAGCTCAACTAATGAAAAACTGTTTTTT
CASSLNTVSSTNEKLFF
>NA|TRBV18|once|TRBJ1-1|14
TGTGCCAGCTCACCGACGACCCTGAACACTGAAGCTTTCTTT
CASSPTTLNTEAFF
>TRBD2|TRBV4-2|NA|TRBJ2-3|15
TGTGCCAGCAGTCCAGCGGGGGGCCACACAGATACGCAGTATTTT
CASSPAGGHTDTQYF
>NA|TRBV6-1|NA|TRBJ1-2|15
TGTGCCAGCAGTGAAGGTGGAGGGACACTCTATGGCTACACCTTC
CASSEGGGTLYGYTF
>NA|TRBV7-9|once|TRBJ1-4|14
TGTGCCAGCAGGGAATCGGGCCCCTATGAAAAACTGTTTTTT
CASRESGPYEKLFF
>NA|TRBV2|NA|TRBJ2-3|15
TGTGCCAGCACACGGGAATCCCTTCCCACAGATACGCAGTATTTT
CASTRESLPTDTQYF
>NA|TRBV5-1|NA|TRBJ1-1|14
TGCGCCAGCAGCCTAGGACAGCCGAACACTGAAGCTTTCTTT
CASSLGQPNTEAFF
>NA|TRBV28|once|TRBJ2-1|15
TGTGCCAGCAGTTCCACTAGTGCGGGGAACGATGAGCAGTTCTTC
CASSSTSAGNDEQFF
>NA|TRBV2|NA|TRBJ2-7|12
TGTGCCAGCAACAAGAATCCCTACGAGCAGTACTTC
CASNKNPYEQYF
>NA|TRBV19|once|TRBJ1-2|16
TGTGCCAGTAGTATAGATCTGAGGGGTTACAACTATGGCTACACCTTC
CASSIDLRGYNYGYTF
>TRBD2|TRBV4-2|NA|TRBJ2-3|21
TGTGCCAGCAGCCATGACCCGGGACTAGGAGTTAGAATAGGAGGCACAGATACGCAGTATTTT
CASSHDPGLGVRIGGTDTQYF
>TRBD1|TRBV7-9|once|TRBJ1-6|14
TGTGCCAGCTCAATGGGACAGCCGAATTCACCCCTCCACTTT
CASSMGQPNSPLHF
>TRBD1|TRBV7-8|NA|TRBJ1-2|14
TGTGCCAGCAGCTCGGGACAGGGGAAGGGCGGCTACACCTTC
CASSSGQGKGGYTF
>NA|TRBV9|NA|TRBJ1-3|15
TGTGCCAGCAGCGGGAGGGGGGGGACTGGAAACACCATATATTTT
CASSGRGGTGNTIYF
>TRBD2|TRBV5-4|NA|TRBJ2-5|15
TGTGCCAGCAGCCTAGGACTAGCGGGGGGGGAGACCCAGTACTTC
CASSLGLAGGETQYF
>NA|TRBV29-1|NA|TRBJ1-1|12
TGCAGCGTAGGGGGGATGAACACTGAAGCTTTCTTT
CSVGGMNTEAFF
>TRBD1|TRBV11-2|NA|TRBJ1-2|15
TGTGCCAGCAGCCCCGGACAGGGACTTAACTATGGCTACACCTTC
CASSPGQGLNYGYTF
>TRBD2|TRBV4-3|once|TRBJ2-3|18
TGCGCCAGCAGCCAAGATCTGATGCGGGGGGGATCCACAGATACGCAGTATTTT
CASSQDLMRGGSTDTQYF
>TRBD2|TRBV6-4|NA|TRBJ2-7|17
TGTGCCAGCAGTGGGACTAGCGGGAGGCCGTTAAACTACGAGCAGTACTTC
CASSGTSGRPLNYEQYF
>NA|TRBV18|NA|TRBJ2-1|13
TGTGCCAGCTCACCACGGATGTCGGATGAGCAGTTCTTC
CASSPRMSDEQFF
>NA|TRBV19|NA|TRBJ1-3|14
TGTGCCAGTAGTACCCGGACAGCTGGAAACACCATATATTTT
CASSTRTAGNTIYF
>TRBD1|TRBV28|once|TRBJ2-7|15
TGTGCCAGCATCGATACCGGGACAGGGCCCTACGAGCAGTACTTC
CASIDTGTGPYEQYF
>NA|TRBV6-1|NA|TRBJ1-4|12
TGTGCCAGCAGTGAAGAGAGGGTAAAACTGTTTTTT
CASSEERVKLFF
>NA|TRBV6-5|NA|TRBJ2-7|14
TGTGCCAGCAGTTACTGGGACAAAACCTACGAGCAGTACTTC
CASSYWDKTYEQYF